The clone carrying this T cell receptor (beta chain) ranks as medium-sized (0.01 to 0.1%). As yet, its antigen is unknown. These data originate in a study of spatial heterogeneity in lung cancer. At the level of the study: Compared with alpha-chain sequences, beta-chain sequences were consistently detected in greater numbers. The mean occurrence of each unique TCR and UMI combination in raw reads exceeded 8.5.

Via MiXCR, TCRdb re-called the 5' RACE reads, giving one row per CDR3 protein. The sample has roughly 1,500 distinct CDR3 sequences; 8.9% are singletons. Time point given: sample taken at primary tumor resection. The sequenced material consisted of unsorted whole RNA from tumor, nontumor lung or frozen PBMC. General study findings and limits: Counts of expanded intratumoral alpha and beta TCRs tracked tumor mutation counts.

This material consisted of lung tumor tissue, taken at surgery. The TCR originated in a male donor with early-stage non-small cell lung cancer.

The CDR3 DNA sequence: TGTGCCAGCAGCTTATCGAGGGGGGTTAATCAGCCCCAGCATTTT. Protein sequence: CASSLSRGVNQPQHF. The chain carries TRBV7-2 and TRBJ1-5, with D possibly TRBD1 on 6 matching bases. Germline-derived CDR1 and CDR2 are SGHTA and FQGNSA. V was shortened by 2 bases and J by 4 bases, with 12 bases between the two germline ends. The CDR3 is 15 residues long.